This entry features one T cell receptor beta chain sequence. As yet, its antigen is unknown. The data were taken from a study of post-analysis software for immune sequencing data. General study results and limits: TRBV5-6, TRBV5-1 and TRBV20-1 were among about 5 TRBV segments more frequent in patients than controls. Samples prepared in the same batch strongly co-clustered by F measure. Multiple sclerosis patients had significantly lower normalized Chao1 diversity than controls.

TCR beta libraries were prepared from cDNA with unique molecular identifiers. In TCRdb, the PCR reads were re-called with MiXCR into one record per CDR3 protein. The sample includes 820,000 or so distinct CDR3 sequences, approximately 53% of them seen just once. The CDR3 sequence is 19 residues long. The ends were cut back, 7 bases at V and 0 bases at J, with 27 bases in the middle. The V gene is TRBV12-3 or TRBV12-4, the J gene TRBJ1-2; D may be TRBD1 (6 bases). Sequenced sample: blood. The clonotype originates from a girl aged 5-17 years with multiple sclerosis. The CDR3 sequence is CASTPSTSGSRGTNYGYTF. In DNA form, the CDR3 reads TGTGCCAGCACCCCTAGCACTAGCGGGTCCAGGGGTACTAACTATGGCTACACCTTC.